The 3 T cell receptor beta chains presented below share a single source sample, sequenced in a study of T cells in women clearing cervical HPV infection. Sequenced by immunoSEQ multiplex PCR; TCRdb stores in-frame clones only, minus some. The sample totals about 36,000 clones. Sequenced sample: blood buffy coat. All receptors come from a woman between 18 and 70 years old with a cervical HPV16 infection that either progressed to CIN3+ or cleared (not recorded which).

Comment on this clone: Read coverage stops 3 residues before the CDR3 terminus; the germline J gene supplies the remainder. The chain recombines TRBV19 with TRBJ2-7, with D perhaps TRBD2 (5 bases). The CDR3 is 14 amino acids. Germline V gene data show CDR1 as LNHDA and CDR2 as SQIVND (reference sequence). Trimming took off 1 base at V and 6 bases at J, with 13 bases between the two ends. The CDR3 is CASSIGPGLGEQYF. Incomplete CDR3 DNA: TGTGCCAGTAGTATAGGGCCGGGGTTGGGCGAG.

In regard to this clone: Coverage ceases 3 residues before the CDR3 finishes, and the germline J gene fills in the end. The V gene is TRBV20-1, the J gene TRBJ2-6; 7 positions agree with TRBD1. CDR3 length equals 15 residues. In germline, CDR1 is DFQATT, CDR2 SNEGSKA (reference sequence). The V segment lost 6 bases and the J segment 0 bases; nucleotides outside the gene matches: 5. The CDR3 bases that were read are TGCAGTGCACCTGGGACAGCCTCTGGGGCCAACGTC. This encodes CSAPGTASGANV. In full, the CDR3 reads CSAPGTASGANVLTF.

Turning to this clone: Coverage ceases 3 residues before the CDR3 finishes, and the germline J gene fills in the end. The chain has TRBV4-2 and TRBJ2-5; weak D call: TRBD2 (6 bases). Looked up from germline, CDR1 is LGHNA and CDR2 is YNFKEQ. Trimming left V 2 bases short and J 2 bases short, with 18 bases between. This CDR3 contains 17 residues. CDR3 in amino acids: CASSQIRSPRGQETQYF. CDR3 DNA (partial): TGTGCCAGCAGCCAAATTCGGAGCCCGCGGGGACAAGAGACC.